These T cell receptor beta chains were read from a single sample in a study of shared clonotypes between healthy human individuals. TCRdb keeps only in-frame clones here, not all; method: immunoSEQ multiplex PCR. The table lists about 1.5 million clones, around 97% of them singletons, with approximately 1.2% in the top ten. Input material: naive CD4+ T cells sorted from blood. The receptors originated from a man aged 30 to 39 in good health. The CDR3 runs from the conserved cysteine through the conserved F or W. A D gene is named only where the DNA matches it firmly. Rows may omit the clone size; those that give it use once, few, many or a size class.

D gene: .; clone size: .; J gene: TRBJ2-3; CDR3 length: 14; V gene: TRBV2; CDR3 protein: CASSRGTYTDTQYF; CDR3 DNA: TGTGCCAGCAGCCGGGGCACGTACACAGATACGCAGTATTTT
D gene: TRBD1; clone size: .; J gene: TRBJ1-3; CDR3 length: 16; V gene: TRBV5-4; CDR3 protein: CASSLGGDRGGNTIYF; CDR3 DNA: TGTGCCAGCAGCCTTGGCGGGGACAGGGGTGGAAACACCATATATTTT
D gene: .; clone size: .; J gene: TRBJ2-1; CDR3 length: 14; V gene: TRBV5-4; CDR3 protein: CASQGSATYNEQFF; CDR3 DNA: TGTGCCAGCCAAGGGAGCGCGACCTACAATGAGCAGTTCTTC
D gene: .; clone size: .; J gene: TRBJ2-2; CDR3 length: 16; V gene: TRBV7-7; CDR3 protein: CASSLETWPFTGELFF; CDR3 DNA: TGTGCTAGCAGCTTAGAAACATGGCCTTTCACCGGGGAGCTGTTTTTT
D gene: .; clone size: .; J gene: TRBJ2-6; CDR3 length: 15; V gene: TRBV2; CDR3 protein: CASRKRGSGANVLTF; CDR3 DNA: TGTGCCAGCAGGAAACGGGGGTCCGGGGCCAACGTCCTGACTTTC
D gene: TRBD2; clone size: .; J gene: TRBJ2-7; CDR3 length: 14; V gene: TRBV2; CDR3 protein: CASSAIAGAVEQYF; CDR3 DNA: TGTGCCAGCAGCGCGATAGCGGGGGCGGTCGAGCAGTACTTC
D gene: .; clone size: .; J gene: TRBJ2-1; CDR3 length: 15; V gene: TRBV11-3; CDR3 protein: CASSLYPDGFNEQFF; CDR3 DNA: TGTGCCAGCAGCTTGTACCCTGACGGGTTCAATGAGCAGTTCTTC
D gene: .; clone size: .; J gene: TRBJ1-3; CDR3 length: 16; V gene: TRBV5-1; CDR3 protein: CASSLRALSSGNTIYF; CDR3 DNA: TGCGCCAGCAGCTTGCGAGCCTTGAGCTCTGGAAACACCATATATTTT
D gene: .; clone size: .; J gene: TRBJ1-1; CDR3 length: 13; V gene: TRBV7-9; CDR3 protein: CASSFGGNTEAFF; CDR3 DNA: TGTGCCAGCAGCTTCGGGGGAAACACTGAAGCTTTCTTT
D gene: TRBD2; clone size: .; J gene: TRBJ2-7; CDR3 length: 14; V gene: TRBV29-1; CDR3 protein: CSVVVSGRYYEQYF; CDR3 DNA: TGCAGCGTTGTAGTTAGCGGGAGGTACTACGAGCAGTACTTC
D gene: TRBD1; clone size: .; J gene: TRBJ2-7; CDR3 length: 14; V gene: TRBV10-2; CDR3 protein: CASFPKGTGGEQYF; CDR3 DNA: TGCGCCAGCTTCCCCAAGGGGACAGGTGGCGAGCAGTACTTC
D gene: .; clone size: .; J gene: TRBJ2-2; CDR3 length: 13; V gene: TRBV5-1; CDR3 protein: CASSTDSTGELFF; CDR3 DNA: TGCGCCAGCAGCACGGACAGCACCGGGGAGCTGTTTTTT
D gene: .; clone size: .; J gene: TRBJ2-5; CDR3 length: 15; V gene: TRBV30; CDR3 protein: CAWSNGGGIGETQYF; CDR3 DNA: TGTGCCTGGAGTAACGGGGGAGGCATCGGAGAGACCCAGTACTTC
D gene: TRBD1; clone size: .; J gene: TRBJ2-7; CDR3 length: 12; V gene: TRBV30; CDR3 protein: CAWGTGVYEQYF; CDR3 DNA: TGTGCCTGGGGGACAGGGGTCTACGAGCAGTACTTC
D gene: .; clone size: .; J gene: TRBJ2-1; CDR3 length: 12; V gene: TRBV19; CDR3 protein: CASAKTYNEQFF; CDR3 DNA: TGTGCCAGTGCAAAGACCTACAATGAGCAGTTCTTC
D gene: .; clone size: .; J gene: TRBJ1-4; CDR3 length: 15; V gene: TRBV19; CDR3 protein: CASKPARDPGEKLFF; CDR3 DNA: TGTGCCAGTAAGCCAGCGCGGGACCCTGGTGAAAAACTGTTTTTT
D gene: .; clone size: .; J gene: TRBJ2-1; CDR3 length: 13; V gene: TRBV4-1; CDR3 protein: CASSQVDDNEQFF; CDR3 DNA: TGCGCCAGCAGCCAAGTGGACGACAATGAGCAGTTCTTC
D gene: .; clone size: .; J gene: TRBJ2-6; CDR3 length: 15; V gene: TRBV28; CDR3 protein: CASSLTGSGANVLTF; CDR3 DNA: TGTGCCAGCAGTTTAACGGGCTCTGGGGCCAACGTCCTGACTTTC
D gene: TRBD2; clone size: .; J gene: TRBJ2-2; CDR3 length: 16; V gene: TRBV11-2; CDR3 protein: CASSSGGRGGTGELFF; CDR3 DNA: TGTGCCAGCAGCTCAGGTGGCCGGGGGGGTACCGGGGAGCTGTTTTTT
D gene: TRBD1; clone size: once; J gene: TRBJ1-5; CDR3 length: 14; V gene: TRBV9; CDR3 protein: CASSGTGGFQPQHF; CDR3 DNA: TGTGCCAGCAGCGGGACAGGGGGGTTTCAGCCCCAGCATTTT
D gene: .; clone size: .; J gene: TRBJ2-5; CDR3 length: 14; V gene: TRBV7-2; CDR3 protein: CASSLKGSGETQYF; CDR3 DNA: TGTGCCAGCAGCTTAAAGGGAAGTGGGGAGACCCAGTACTTC
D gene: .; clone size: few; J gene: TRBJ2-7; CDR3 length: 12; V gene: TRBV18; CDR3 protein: CASSFTAYEQYF; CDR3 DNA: TGTGCCAGCTCATTTACAGCCTACGAGCAGTACTTC
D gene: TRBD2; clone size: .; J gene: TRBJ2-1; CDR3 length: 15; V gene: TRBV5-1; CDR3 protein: CASSLDASGYNEQFF; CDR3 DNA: TGCGCCAGCAGCTTGGACGCTAGCGGTTACAATGAGCAGTTCTTC
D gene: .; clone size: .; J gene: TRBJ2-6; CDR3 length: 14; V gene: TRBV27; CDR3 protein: CASRPISGANVLTF; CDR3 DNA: TGTGCCAGCCGACCGATCTCTGGGGCCAACGTCCTGACTTTC
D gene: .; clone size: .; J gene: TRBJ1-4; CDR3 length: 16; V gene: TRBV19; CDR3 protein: CASSFFPGTDNEKLFF; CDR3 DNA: TGTGCCAGTAGTTTCTTTCCCGGGACGGATAATGAAAAACTGTTTTTT
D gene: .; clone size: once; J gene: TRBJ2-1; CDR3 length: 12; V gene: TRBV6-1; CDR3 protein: CASSVPGQKQFF; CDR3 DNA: TGTGCCAGCAGCGTGCCCGGACAGAAGCAGTTCTTC
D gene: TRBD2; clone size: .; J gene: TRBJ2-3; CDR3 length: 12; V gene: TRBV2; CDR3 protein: CASRTSGDTQYF; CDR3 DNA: TGTGCCAGCCGGACTAGCGGAGATACGCAGTATTTT
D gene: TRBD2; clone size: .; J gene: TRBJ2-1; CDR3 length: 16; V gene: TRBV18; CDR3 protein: CASSPMTSGIPNEQFF; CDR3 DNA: TGTGCCAGCTCACCAATGACTAGCGGGATACCCAATGAGCAGTTCTTC
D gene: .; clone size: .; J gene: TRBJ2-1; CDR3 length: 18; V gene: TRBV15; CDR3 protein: CATSPPVGPGSSYNEQFF; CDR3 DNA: TGTGCCACCAGCCCCCCTGTCGGACCGGGCTCGTCCTACAATGAGCAGTTCTTC
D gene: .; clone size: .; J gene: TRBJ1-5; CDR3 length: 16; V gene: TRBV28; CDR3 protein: CASSSPGGHSNQPQHF; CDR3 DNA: TGTGCCAGCAGTTCCCCTGGCGGGCATAGCAATCAGCCCCAGCATTTT
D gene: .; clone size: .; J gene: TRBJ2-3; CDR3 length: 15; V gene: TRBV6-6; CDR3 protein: CASSYSSGSTDTQYF; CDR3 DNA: TGTGCCAGCAGTTACTCCAGCGGGAGCACAGATACGCAGTATTTT
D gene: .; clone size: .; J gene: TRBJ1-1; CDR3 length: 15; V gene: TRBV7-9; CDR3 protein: CATPRGKQMNTEAFF; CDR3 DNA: TGTGCCACCCCAAGAGGGAAACAAATGAACACTGAAGCTTTCTTT
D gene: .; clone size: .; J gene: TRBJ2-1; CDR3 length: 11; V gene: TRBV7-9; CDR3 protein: CASSLTNEQFF; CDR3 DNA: TGTGCCAGCAGCTTAACGAATGAGCAGTTCTTC
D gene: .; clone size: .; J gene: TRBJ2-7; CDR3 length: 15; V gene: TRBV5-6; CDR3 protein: CASSPSPTPPYEQYF; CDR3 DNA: TGTGCCAGCAGCCCTAGTCCCACCCCTCCCTACGAGCAGTACTTC
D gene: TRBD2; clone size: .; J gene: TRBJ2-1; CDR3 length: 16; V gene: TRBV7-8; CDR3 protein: CASSLVFLADINEQFF; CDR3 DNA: TGTGCCAGCAGCTTAGTATTCCTAGCGGACATAAATGAGCAGTTCTTC
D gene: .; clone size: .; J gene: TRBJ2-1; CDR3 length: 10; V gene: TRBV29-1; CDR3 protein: CSAQYNEQFF; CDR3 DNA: TGCAGCGCCCAATACAATGAGCAGTTCTTC
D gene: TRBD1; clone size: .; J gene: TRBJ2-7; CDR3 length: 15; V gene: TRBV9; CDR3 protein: CASSVGQGPSYEQYF; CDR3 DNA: TGTGCCAGCAGCGTAGGACAGGGCCCCTCCTACGAGCAGTACTTC
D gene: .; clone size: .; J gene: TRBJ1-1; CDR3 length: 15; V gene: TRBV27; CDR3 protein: CASSLVWQQGPEAFF; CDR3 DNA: TGTGCCAGCAGTTTAGTCTGGCAGCAGGGGCCTGAAGCTTTCTTT
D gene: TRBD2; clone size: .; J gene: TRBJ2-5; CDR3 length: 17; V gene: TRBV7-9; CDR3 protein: CASSPLEGRGRGETQYF; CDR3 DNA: TGTGCCAGCAGCCCCTTAGAGGGTCGCGGGAGAGGGGAGACCCAGTACTTC
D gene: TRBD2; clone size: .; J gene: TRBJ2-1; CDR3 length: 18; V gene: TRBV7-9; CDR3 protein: CASSLSRASGRFYNEQFF; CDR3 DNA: TGTGCCAGCAGCTTAAGCAGGGCTAGCGGGAGGTTCTACAATGAGCAGTTCTTC
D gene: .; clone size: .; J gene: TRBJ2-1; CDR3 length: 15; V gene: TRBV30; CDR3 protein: CAWDSDGSSYNEQFF; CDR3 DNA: TGTGCCTGGGATTCAGACGGTAGCTCCTACAATGAGCAGTTCTTC
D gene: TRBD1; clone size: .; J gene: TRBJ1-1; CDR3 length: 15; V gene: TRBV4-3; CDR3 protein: CASSQGTGGNTEAFF; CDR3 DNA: TGCGCCAGCAGCCAAGGGACAGGGGGCAACACTGAAGCTTTCTTT
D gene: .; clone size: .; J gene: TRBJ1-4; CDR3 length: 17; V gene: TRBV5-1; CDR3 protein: CASSLRYSQGTPEKLFF; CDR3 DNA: TGCGCCAGCAGCTTGCGCTATAGTCAGGGGACACCTGAAAAACTGTTTTTT
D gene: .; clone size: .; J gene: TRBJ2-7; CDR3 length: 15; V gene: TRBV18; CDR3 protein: CASSPGPKEGYEQYF; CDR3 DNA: TGTGCCAGCTCACCGGGACCCAAAGAAGGATACGAGCAGTACTTC
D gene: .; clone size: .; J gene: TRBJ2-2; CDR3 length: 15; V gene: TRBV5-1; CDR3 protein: CASSGAFGPTGELFF; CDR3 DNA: TGCGCCAGCAGCGGGGCATTTGGCCCGACCGGGGAGCTGTTTTTT
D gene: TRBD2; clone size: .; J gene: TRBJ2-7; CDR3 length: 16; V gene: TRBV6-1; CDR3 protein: CASSEAEVAGFYEQYF; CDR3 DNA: TGTGCCAGCAGTGAAGCTGAGGTAGCGGGATTCTACGAGCAGTACTTC
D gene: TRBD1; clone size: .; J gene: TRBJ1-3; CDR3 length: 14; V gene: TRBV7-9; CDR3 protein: CASSLGQVGNTIYF; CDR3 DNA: TGTGCCAGCAGCTTGGGACAGGTTGGAAACACCATATATTTT
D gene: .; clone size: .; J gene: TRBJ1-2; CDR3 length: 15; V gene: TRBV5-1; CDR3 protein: CASSLRPTIENGYTF; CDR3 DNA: TGCGCCAGCAGCTTGAGGCCTACGATAGAAAATGGCTACACCTTC
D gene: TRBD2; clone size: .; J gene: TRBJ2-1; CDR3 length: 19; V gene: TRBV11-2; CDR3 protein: CASSSLDSGSGYSYNEQFF; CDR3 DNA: TGTGCCAGCAGCTCCCTTGATAGCGGGAGCGGGTACTCCTACAATGAGCAGTTCTTC
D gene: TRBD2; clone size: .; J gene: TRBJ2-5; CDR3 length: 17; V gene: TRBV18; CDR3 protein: CASSSSTSGILGETQYF; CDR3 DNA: TGTGCCAGCTCATCTTCGACTAGCGGGATTTTGGGGGAGACCCAGTACTTC